These 32 T cell receptor beta chains share one sample of origin, sequenced in a study of blood T cell repertoires in COVID-19. The table came from immunoSEQ multiplex PCR; TCRdb's copy has only in-frame clones and leaves some out. Of about 200,000 clones listed, about four fifths are singletons. The sequenced sample was peripheral blood. These receptors came from a middle-aged woman with active or convalescent COVID-19.

J is TRBJ1-2 and V is TRBV24-1; 9 bases match TRBD1. The CDR3 consists of 14 residues. V shed 7 bases, J shed 2 bases, and the junction held 4 bases outside the gene matches. Germline V CDR1 and CDR2: KGHDR, SFDVKD. The CDR3 DNA follows: TGTGCCACCAGCCAACAGGGGGCGAACTATGGCTACACCTTC. This gives the protein CATSQQGANYGYTF.

The chain carries TRBV4-3 and TRBJ1-3; D unresolved. Trimming removed 3 bases at V and 2 bases at J, with 8 bases between. The CDR3 loop spans 14 amino acids. The V gene's germline CDR1 is LGHNA and CDR2 YSLEER. The CDR3 sequence: CASSQRETGNTIYF. CDR3 bases: TGCGCCAGCAGCCAGAGGGAAACTGGAAACACCATATATTTT.

V is TRBV4-3 and J is TRBJ1-4; no definite D call. The CDR3 sequence is 17 residues long. Germline V gives CDR1 LGHNA, CDR2 YSLEER. Trimming pared 0 bases from V and 0 bases from J, leaving 11 bases between. The CDR3 nucleotides are TGCGCCAGCAGCCAAGATCAGGCTTCTGCAACTAATGAAAAACTGTTTTTT. It translates to CASSQDQASATNEKLFF.

The chain carries TRBV5-1 and TRBJ1-1, with D tentatively TRBD1 (6 bases). The CDR3 covers 16 residues. Germline-derived CDR1 and CDR2 are SGHRS and YFSETQ. Trimming cost V 3 bases and J 2 bases, with 17 bases left between them. CDR3 sequence reads: CASSSIGTRLNTEAFF. In nucleotides, the CDR3 is TGCGCCAGCAGCTCGATAGGGACACGATTAAACACTGAAGCTTTCTTT.

V gene TRBV4-2 combines with J gene TRBJ2-1; TRBD2 matches at 13 bases. V trimming: 2 bases; J trimming: 8 bases; junction bases outside the gene matches: 12. Germline V gene sequence: CDR1 LGHNA, CDR2 YNFKEQ. The CDR3 covers 18 residues. The CDR3 DNA reads TGTGCCAGCAGCCAACGCAGGGACACTAGCGGGAGGGCCTATGAGCAGTTCTTC. Translation: CASSQRRDTSGRAYEQFF.

This clone was seen ten or more times. J is TRBJ1-1 and V is TRBV6-5, with 10 nucleotides matching TRBD1. There are 11 residues in the CDR3. Germline lookup yields CDR1 MNHEY and CDR2 SVGAGI. V was clipped by 9 bases and J by 8 bases; unmatched bases: 3. CDR3 DNA: TGTGCCAGTCGACAGGGGGCGGAAGCTTTCTTT. Protein: CASRQGAEAFF.

This sequence joins TRBV5-1 and TRBJ1-1, with a weak D call TRBD1 (6 bases). The CDR3 spans 19 residues. The germline V and J ends were trimmed by 4 bases and 0 bases, with 25 bases remaining between them. The germline V gene encodes CDR1 SGHRS and CDR2 YFSETQ. The CDR3 nucleotides read TGCGCCAGCAGCCCAGGAGGTGTACGGGGCCAGGGGATGAACACTGAAGCTTTCTTT. Protein product: CASSPGGVRGQGMNTEAFF.

J is TRBJ2-4 and V is TRBV19; 8 bases line up with TRBD2. This CDR3 is built from 14 residues. V lost 6 bases, J lost 7 bases, and 8 bases stayed unmatched. From germline, CDR1 is LNHDA and CDR2 SQIVND (reference sequence). The CDR3 nucleotides are TGTGCCAGTAGGGCATTTAGCGGGGCGAACATTCAGTACTTC. This translates into CASRAFSGANIQYF.

This clone was counted a few times. In the same sample, other DNA sequences code for this CDR3. The chain couples TRBV7-9 to TRBJ2-7; 7 nucleotides match TRBD1. This CDR3 contains 14 residues. V was pared by 5 bases and J by 3 bases, with 7 bases of the junction left unmatched. Germline V lookup: CDR1 SEHNR, CDR2 FQNEAQ (reference sequence). The CDR3 region has the DNA TGTGCCAGCAGCCCCGGGACAGACTTCTACGAGCAGTACTTC. As protein: CASSPGTDFYEQYF.

V is TRBV4-1 and J is TRBJ1-1, with TRBD1 as a possible D gene (6 bases). This CDR3 has 14 residues. V lost 6 bases and J 1 base, leaving 12 bases between the germline ends. Germline loops: CDR1 MGHRA, CDR2 YSYEKL. The CDR3 region is CASRGGTENTEAFF. CDR3 nucleotide sequence: TGCGCCAGCAGAGGGGGAACAGAGAACACTGAAGCTTTCTTT.

The rearrangement joins TRBV4-3 to TRBJ1-2; 9 bases map to TRBD1. Germline trimming cut 6 bases from V and 6 bases from J; bases unmatched to any gene: 8. CDR1 LGHNA and CDR2 YSLEER come from the germline V gene. There are 14 residues in the CDR3. This CDR3 is CASSYRDREDGYTF. As DNA, the CDR3 is TGCGCCAGCAGTTACCGGGACAGGGAAGATGGCTACACCTTC.

The chain carries TRBV7-6 and TRBJ2-5; 7 bases agree with TRBD1. V lost 1 base, J lost 2 bases, and 1 base stayed unmatched. Germline V CDR1 and CDR2: SGHVS, FNYEAQ. The CDR3 loop spans 14 amino acids. CDR3 in DNA: TGTGCCAGCAGCTTAGGGGGACAGCAAGAGACCCAGTACTTC. It yields the protein CASSLGGQQETQYF. Filled out from reference TRBV7-6 and TRBJ2-5, the complete variable domain reads GAGVSQSPRYKVTKRGQDVALRCDPISGHVSLYWYRQALGQGPEFLTYFNYEAQQDKSGLPNDRFSAERPEGSISTLTIQRTEQRDSAMYRCASSLGGQQETQYFGPGTRLLVL.

V gene TRBV7-8 combines with J gene TRBJ1-1; D ambiguous. The CDR3 spans 13 residues. The V gene's germline CDR1 is SGHVS and CDR2 FQNEAQ. The V end was cut by 3 bases, the J end by 7 bases, with 12 bases between. The chain's CDR3 is CASSLAPRGEAFF. The CDR3 DNA reads TGTGCCAGCAGCTTGGCCCCGCGCGGTGAAGCTTTCTTT.

This chain joins TRBV7-9 and TRBJ1-2, with 8 bases identical to TRBD1. V shed 0 bases and J 7 bases; nucleotides not matched to a gene: 4. This CDR3 region has 14 residues. The germline gives CDR1 SEHNR, CDR2 FQNEAQ (reference sequence). CDR3 sequence reads: CASSLAQGATGYTF. DNA for the CDR3: TGTGCCAGCAGCTTAGCGCAGGGGGCGACTGGCTACACCTTC.

This chain's CDR3 is CASSLGLQIGNTEAFF. The CDR3 DNA sequence: TGTGCCAGTAGTTTGGGACTTCAGATAGGGAACACTGAAGCTTTCTTT. V gene TRBV19 combines with J gene TRBJ1-1; TRBD1 might be the D (5 bases). V shed 5 bases and J shed 1 base, with 17 bases lying between them. CDR3 length: 16 residues. Germline lookup yields CDR1 LNHDA and CDR2 SQIVND (reference sequence).

The V gene is TRBV5-1, the J gene TRBJ1-3; 7 positions match TRBD1. V dropped 3 bases and J dropped 3; count of bases not matched to a gene: 9. This CDR3 has 16 amino acids. The germline gives CDR1 SGHRS, CDR2 YFSETQ. The CDR3 nucleotides are TGCGCCAGCAGCTCCCAAATAGGGGGCTTTGGAAACACCATATATTTT. It encodes CASSSQIGGFGNTIYF.

This rearrangement joins TRBV20-1 to TRBJ2-3; possibly TRBD2 for D (5 bases). CDR3 length: 14 amino acids. Germline V CDR1 and CDR2: DFQATT, SNEGSKA (reference sequence). V lost 3 bases, J lost 0 bases, and 10 bases lay in between. The CDR3, as DNA: TGCAGTGCTAGTCTCCAGCGGAGCACAGATACGCAGTATTTT. Translated: CSASLQRSTDTQYF.

The chain has TRBV4-2 and TRBJ1-2; D gene uncertain. Germline-derived CDR1 and CDR2 are LGHNA and YNFKEQ. V was pared by 0 bases and J by 8 bases, with 10 bases between. The CDR3 has 13 amino acids. The DNA for the CDR3 is TGTGCCAGCAGCCAAGATCCGGGCGGGGGCTACACCTTC. This encodes CASSQDPGGGYTF.

This clone turned up a few times. The chain combines TRBV24-1 with TRBJ1-2, with TRBD1 matching 9 bases. There are 14 residues in the CDR3. V was clipped by 4 bases and J by 7 bases; unmatched bases: 6. From germline, CDR1 is KGHDR and CDR2 SFDVKD. CDR3 region: CATSDLQGASGYTF. The CDR3 nucleotides read TGTGCCACCAGTGACTTACAGGGGGCGAGTGGCTACACCTTC.

This clone was counted a few times. The V call is TRBV3-1 (or the pseudogene TRBV3-2), the J call TRBJ1-3, with D hard to call. V was pared by 1 base and J by 1 base, with 2 bases between. Germline V CDR1 and CDR2: LGHDT, YNNKEL (reference sequence). The CDR3 totals 13 residues. The CDR3 protein is CASSQVSGNTIYF. In nucleotides, the CDR3 is TGTGCCAGCAGCCAAGTATCTGGAAACACCATATATTTT.

The count of this clone is one. V usage is TRBV7-9 and J usage is TRBJ2-7; no definite D call. The V and J ends lost 1 base and 2 bases respectively, with 15 bases between them. This CDR3 spans 16 amino acids. Germline CDR1 is SEHNR and CDR2 is FQNEAQ (reference sequence). In DNA, the CDR3 is TGTGCCAGCAGCTTAGTTTATTTGGCCTTCCCCTACGAGCAGTACTTC. It yields the protein CASSLVYLAFPYEQYF.

The chain has TRBV11-2 and TRBJ2-5, with a tentative D call TRBD1 (6 bases). This CDR3 is 14 amino acids long. Germline CDR1 reads SGHAT; CDR2 reads FQNNGV. The V end was cut by 4 bases, the J end by 2 bases, with 11 bases between. CDR3 sequence (DNA): TGTGCCAGCAGCTCTTCCGGACAGCAAGAGACCCAGTACTTC. Translation: CASSSSGQQETQYF.

This clone showed up many times. The J gene is TRBJ1-6, the V gene TRBV29-1, with D uncertain. CDR3 length: 14 residues. V dropped 4 bases and J dropped 8 bases, with 15 bases sitting between them. CDR1 is SQVTM, CDR2 ANQGSEA, per germline. CDR3 sequence (DNA): TGCAGCGTTGCGGTTCAGACTGTAGATTCACCCCTCCACTTT. Translated: CSVAVQTVDSPLHF.

In this sample, this clone turned up a few times. The V and J genes are TRBV9 and TRBJ1-2, with a weak D call TRBD1 (5 bases). Trimming removed 5 bases at V and 3 bases at J, with 11 bases between. CDR3 length equals 13 residues. The germline V gene encodes CDR1 SGDLS and CDR2 YYNGEE. As DNA, the CDR3 is TGTGCCAGCAGAAAGACAGAAGACTATGGCTACACCTTC. Amino acids: CASRKTEDYGYTF.

DNA for the CDR3: TGTGCCAGCACCGACAGGGAGAACTATGGCTACACCTTC. It specifies CASTDRENYGYTF. The rearrangement uses TRBV5-4 and TRBJ1-2, with 7 bases aligning to TRBD1. Germline values: CDR1 SGHNT, CDR2 YYREEE (reference sequence). The CDR3 contains 13 residues. Trimming at V came to 6 bases and at J to 2 bases, leaving 4 bases not matched to a gene.

This clone was counted a single time. The V and J genes are TRBV9 and TRBJ2-5; 15 bases align to TRBD2. The CDR3 loop spans 17 amino acids. CDR1 is SGDLS and CDR2 is YYNGEE in the germline V gene. J gave up 2 bases and V 0 bases, and 2 bases lay outside the gene matches. CDR3 DNA: TGTGCCAGCAGCGTAGGAGGGACTAGCGGGGGGCAAGAGACCCAGTACTTC. This translates into CASSVGGTSGGQETQYF.

CDR3 DNA sequence: TGTGCCAGTAGTTCCCGGACAGATACGGGGTACACCTTC. This gives the protein CASSSRTDTGYTF. The V call is TRBV19, the J call TRBJ1-2, with D tentatively TRBD1 (6 bases). CDR1 and CDR2 from the germline V gene are LNHDA and SQIVND (reference sequence). CDR3 size: 13 residues. V shed 5 bases and J shed 11 bases, with 18 bases lying between them.

V gene TRBV3-1 (or the pseudogene TRBV3-2) combines with J gene TRBJ2-5, with 9 bases identical to TRBD1. The CDR3 spans 15 residues. The V segment lost 0 bases and the J segment 7 bases; nucleotides outside the gene matches: 6. CDR1 and CDR2 from the germline V gene are LGHDT and YNNKEL (reference sequence). This CDR3 is CASSQDRRTGATQYF. In DNA, the CDR3 is TGTGCCAGCAGCCAAGATCGGCGGACAGGGGCGACCCAGTACTTC.

A word on this clone: The sample carries other DNA sequences with the same CDR3. The chain has TRBV6-5 and TRBJ1-2; unclear D gene. The CDR3 has 12 amino acids. The V end was cut by 3 bases, the J end by 5 bases, with 7 bases between. Germline V lookup: CDR1 MNHEY, CDR2 SVGAGI. The CDR3 sequence is CASSYGGYGYTF. Written as DNA, the CDR3 is TGTGCCAGCAGTTATGGAGGGTATGGCTACACCTTC.

This clone came up a few times. The chain has TRBV28 and TRBJ1-6; unclear D gene. CDR3 length equals 17 residues. Germline CDR1 is MDHEN and CDR2 is SYDVKM. Trimming stripped 7 bases from V and 0 bases from J, with 16 bases between. The CDR3 loop is CASTFLGSGSYNSPLHF. Written as DNA, the CDR3 is TGTGCCAGCACCTTTTTGGGCTCCGGCTCCTATAATTCACCCCTCCACTTT. Variable domain in full (rest from reference TRBV28 and TRBJ1-6): DVKVTQSSRYLVKRTGEKVFLECVQDMDHENMFWYRQDPGLGLRLIYFSYDVKMKEKGDIPEGYSVSREKKERFSLILESASTNQTSMYLCASTFLGSGSYNSPLHFGNGTRLTVT.

This sequence joins TRBV6-5 and TRBJ1-4, with a possible D match to TRBD1 (6 bases). CDR1 is MNHEY and CDR2 is SVGAGI in the germline V gene. Trimming took 6 bases from V and 3 from J, leaving 14 bases between them. The CDR3 consists of 15 residues. This chain's CDR3 is CASRRGGLPNEKLFF. CDR3 in DNA: TGTGCCAGCAGAAGGGGGGGGCTCCCTAATGAAAAACTGTTTTTT.

This rearrangement joins TRBV25-1 to TRBJ1-6; 8 bases match TRBD1. The trim removed 2 bases at V and 10 bases at J, leaving 7 bases unmatched. From germline, CDR1 is MGHDK and CDR2 SYGVNS. The CDR3 spans 15 residues. The CDR3 region has the DNA TGTGCCAGCAGTGAAAGACAGGGGTCCGGCTCACCCCTCCACTTT. It translates to CASSERQGSGSPLHF. Based on the CDR3 plus reference TRBV25-1 and TRBJ1-6, the full variable domain is EADIYQTPRYLVIGTGKKITLECSQTMGHDKMYWYQQDPGMELHLIHYSYGVNSTEKGDLSSESTVSRIRTEHFPLTLESARPSHTSQYLCASSERQGSGSPLHFGNGTRLTVT.